The 2 T cell receptor beta chains below were found in one sample sequenced in a study of siplizumab effects on memory and regulatory T cells (dated by TCRdb to about 2019). Libraries were prepared through the immunoSEQ multiplex PCR assay. Entries here come from immuneACCESS through TCRdb and include only in-frame sequences with V and J called. Some clones fail to appear in such tables; in the studies checked, an unresolved V gene covers under half of the shortfall, and the cause of the remainder is unknown. The sample contains 92,000 or so clones, about nine tenths of them found a single time. Roughly 15% of the sample lies in the top ten. The sequencing input was CD4+ T cells sorted from blood. These receptors were taken from a human donor in good health.

The chain has TRBV12-5 and TRBJ2-7; D ambiguous. V was trimmed by 5 bases and J by 1 base, leaving 9 bases between them. The CDR3 is 13 residues long. CDR1 LGHNT and CDR2 FRNRAP come from the germline V gene. CDR3 nucleotides: TGTGCTAGTGGTCCCCCCGCGTCCTACGAGCAGTACTTC. Residues: CASGPPASYEQYF.

The chain employs TRBV6-5 and TRBJ2-3; possibly TRBD1 or TRBD2 for D (5 bases each). This CDR3 has 15 amino acids. V dropped 6 bases and J dropped 5 bases, with 18 bases sitting between them. CDR1 is MNHEY, CDR2 SVGAGI, per germline. CDR3: CASRFNSGPKDTQYF. The CDR3 DNA is TGTGCCAGCAGGTTCAATTCGGGGCCGAAAGATACGCAGTATTTT.